The 30 T cell receptor beta chains below all came from one sample that was sequenced in a study of blood T cell repertoires in COVID-19. TCRdb's table, derived via immunoSEQ multiplex PCR, lists solely in-frame clones and lacks some. The sample lists under 200,000 clones, around nine tenths occurring once. The sequencing input was peripheral blood. The receptors come from a man between 18 and 29 years old with active or convalescent COVID-19.

The chain recombines TRBV5-6 with TRBJ2-7, with 10 bases matching TRBD2. CDR3 length equals 16 residues. Per the germline V gene, CDR1 is SGHDT and CDR2 is YYEEEE. V trimming: 3 bases; J trimming: 2 bases; junction bases outside the gene matches: 8. CDR3 DNA: TGTGCCAGCAGCTCCCTTAGCGGGGGGAATACCTACGAGCAGTACGTC. Protein sequence: CASSSLSGGNTYEQYV.

The chain couples TRBV5-4 to TRBJ1-1; D possibly corresponds to TRBD1 (6 bases). This CDR3 has 15 residues. Trimming took off 1 base at V and 1 base at J, with 11 bases between the two ends. Germline V CDR1 and CDR2: SGHNT, YYREEE (reference sequence). The CDR3 region is CASSLKDRPNTEAFF. Written as DNA, the CDR3 is TGTGCCAGCAGCTTGAAGGACAGACCGAACACTGAAGCTTTCTTT.

The rearrangement uses TRBV7-2 and TRBJ2-1; a possible D gene is TRBD2 (6 bases). Germline V gene lookup returns CDR1 SGHTA and CDR2 FQGNSA. The V end lost 8 bases, the J end lost 6 bases, and 17 bases lay between the germline ends. The CDR3 has 14 amino acids. CDR3 nucleotides: TGTGCCAGCGCCGGGCGGGCGGGGCTCAATGAGCAGTTCTTC. Translated, it gives CASAGRAGLNEQFF.

The J gene is TRBJ2-3, the V gene TRBV18; D uncertain. The CDR3 has 14 residues. The germline gives CDR1 KGHSH, CDR2 LQKENI. Trimming took off 3 bases at V and 0 bases at J, with 7 bases between the two ends. The CDR3 loop is CASSPLPSTDTQYF. As DNA, the CDR3 is TGTGCCAGCTCACCCCTTCCTAGCACAGATACGCAGTATTTT. The variable domain in full, completed from reference TRBV18 and TRBJ2-3, reads NAGVMQNPRHLVRRRGQEARLRCSPMKGHSHVYWYRQLPEEGLKFMVYLQKENIIDESGMPKERFSAEFPKEGPSILRIQQVVRGDSAAYFCASSPLPSTDTQYFGPGTRLTVL.

V and J are TRBV10-3 and TRBJ2-7, with TRBD1 as a possible D gene (7 bases). CDR3 length equals 16 residues. Per germline, CDR1 ENHRY and CDR2 SYGVKD. Trimming left V 3 bases short and J 3 bases short, with 18 bases between. The CDR3 DNA reads as TGTGCCATCAGTGACCCGAGCAGGGGGGCCCTCTACGAGCAGTACTTC. Its translation is CAISDPSRGALYEQYF.

The CDR3 loop is CVAGDGYNEQFF. The CDR3 DNA sequence: TGTGTGGCGGGAGATGGTTACAATGAGCAGTTCTTC. The V call is TRBV2, the J call TRBJ2-1, with 7 nucleotides matching TRBD2. Germline V gene sequence: CDR1 SNHLY, CDR2 FYNNEI. The CDR3 is 12 amino acids.

The CDR3 loop is CASLRSNNEKLFF. CDR3 DNA sequence: TGTGCCAGCTTGAGGTCGAATAATGAAAAACTGTTTTTT. This rearrangement joins TRBV28 to TRBJ1-4, with D unclear. CDR1 is MDHEN and CDR2 is SYDVKM in the germline V gene. The CDR3 is 13 amino acids. The germline V and J ends were trimmed by 8 bases and 4 bases, with 11 bases remaining between them.

The gene calls are TRBV14 and TRBJ2-6; the D gene is possibly TRBD1 (6 bases). Germline V gene data show CDR1 as SGHDN and CDR2 as FVKESK. The V end was cut by 4 bases, the J end by 0 bases, with 16 bases between. This CDR3 spans 18 amino acids. The CDR3 nucleotides read TGTGCCAGCAGCCCCGGGACGGGACAACACTCTGGGGCCAACGTCCTGACTTTC. As protein: CASSPGTGQHSGANVLTF.

The chain recombines TRBV6-5 with TRBJ1-2; D gene uncertain. The CDR3 runs 15 residues. V gave up 8 bases and J gave up 5 bases, with 21 bases separating them. Per the germline V gene, CDR1 is MNHEY and CDR2 is SVGAGI. The CDR3 is CASGTYMELRYGYTF. Written as DNA, the CDR3 is TGTGCCAGCGGAACATACATGGAGCTAAGATATGGCTACACCTTC.

V is TRBV6-2 or TRBV6-3 and J is TRBJ1-1; TRBD1 matches 10 bases. The CDR3 is made up of 13 amino acids. J gave up 8 bases and V 1 base, and 1 base lay outside the gene matches. Germline CDR1 reads MNHEY; CDR2 reads SVGEGT. The CDR3 sequence: CASSYLGQGEAFF. As DNA, the CDR3 is TGTGCCAGCAGTTACTTGGGACAGGGGGAAGCTTTCTTT.

This sequence joins TRBV14 and TRBJ2-1, with TRBD1 matching over 8 bases. The germline V gene has CDR1 SGHDN and CDR2 FVKESK. The trim removed 2 bases at V and 6 bases at J, leaving 9 bases unmatched. The length of the CDR3 is 16 residues. The CDR3 region has the DNA TGTGCCAGCAGCCAACTGACAGGGGCAGGGGGCAATGAGCAGTTCTTC. This gives the protein CASSQLTGAGGNEQFF.

This clone was seen at least ten times. This sample includes further DNA sequences coding for the same CDR3. This chain uses TRBV11-3 with TRBJ2-7; D remains ambiguous. V lost 3 bases, J lost 2 bases, and 5 bases lay in between. Germline-derived CDR1 and CDR2 are SGHNT and YENEEA. This CDR3 has 12 residues. The CDR3 spells CASSLSTYEQYF. The CDR3 coding sequence is TGTGCCAGCAGCTTGAGCACCTACGAGCAGTACTTC.

The chain employs TRBV27 and TRBJ1-4; 7 positions agree with TRBD1. V lost 4 bases, J lost 8 bases, and 19 bases stayed unmatched. The CDR3 contains 18 residues. Germline CDR1 MNHEY, CDR2 SMNVEV (reference sequence). The CDR3 here is CASSSNTGAEGAREKLFF. In DNA, the CDR3 is TGTGCCAGCAGTTCAAATACCGGGGCGGAGGGGGCGCGGGAAAAACTGTTTTTT.

The chain couples TRBV5-1 to TRBJ1-5; a weak D match, TRBD1 (5 bases). Germline V lookup: CDR1 SGHRS, CDR2 YFSETQ. This CDR3 has 14 amino acids. The ends were cut back, 6 bases at V and 2 bases at J, with 12 bases in the middle. As DNA, the CDR3 is TGCGCCAGCAAACTCGACAGCGGCAATCAGCCCCAGCATTTT. The encoded protein is CASKLDSGNQPQHF. The complete variable domain, with remaining parts taken from reference TRBV5-1 and TRBJ1-5, reads KAGVTQTPRYLIKTRGQQVTLSCSPISGHRSVSWYQQTPGQGLQFLFEYFSETQRNKGNFPGRFSGRQFSNSRSEMNVSTLELGDSALYLCASKLDSGNQPQHFGDGTRLSIL.

The rearrangement uses TRBV19 and TRBJ1-3; TRBD1 agrees at 10 bases. The junction had 1 base not matched to a gene; V was cut back by 6 bases and J by 2 bases. Germline V gene lookup returns CDR1 LNHDA and CDR2 SQIVND (reference sequence). The CDR3 totals 14 residues. The DNA for the CDR3 is TGTGCCAGTAGCGGGACAGGGGCTGGAAACACCATATATTTT. Translation gives CASSGTGAGNTIYF.

The chain uses TRBV19 and TRBJ2-3; 7 nucleotides align to TRBD2. Trimming removed 0 bases from V and 0 bases from J; junction bases left unmatched: 0. The V gene's germline CDR1 is LNHDA and CDR2 SQIVND (reference sequence). The length of the CDR3 is 15 residues. The CDR3 DNA follows: TGTGCCAGTAGTATAGAAGCGGGGAGCACAGATACGCAGTATTTT. As protein: CASSIEAGSTDTQYF.

The chain is built from TRBV6-5 and TRBJ2-5; D possibly corresponds to TRBD1 (6 bases). The germline V gene encodes CDR1 MNHEY and CDR2 SVGAGI. This CDR3 region has 11 residues. The V gene lost 11 bases and the J gene lost 5 bases, with 12 bases spanning the gap. CDR3 residues: CAVSRGETQYF. CDR3 bases: TGTGCCGTTTCTAGGGGGGAGACCCAGTACTTC.

The J gene is TRBJ2-1, the V gene TRBV9; possibly TRBD2 for D (6 bases). V lost 0 bases and J lost 6, with 10 bases in between. Germline CDR1 SGDLS, CDR2 YYNGEE. The CDR3 sequence is 14 residues long. The CDR3 spells CASSVVGEANEQFF. The CDR3 DNA reads TGTGCCAGCAGCGTAGTGGGGGAGGCCAATGAGCAGTTCTTC.

The chain joins TRBV5-1 to TRBJ1-2, with D possibly being TRBD1 (5 bases). The germline V gene encodes CDR1 SGHRS and CDR2 YFSETQ. CDR3 size: 14 residues. Trimming pared 1 base from V and 3 bases from J, leaving 10 bases between. The CDR3 DNA reads as TGCGCCAGCAGCTTGTCTTCGGGGGACTATGGCTACACCTTC. It yields the protein CASSLSSGDYGYTF.

The chain uses TRBV2 and TRBJ1-5; D not certain. This CDR3 has 13 amino acids. CDR1 is SNHLY, CDR2 FYNNEI, per germline. Trimming stripped 2 bases from V and 7 bases from J, with 9 bases between. CDR3 in DNA: TGTGCCAGCAGTGAAATAGAATCCCAGCCCCAGCATTTT. The encoded protein is CASSEIESQPQHF.

This clone was observed a handful of times. V is TRBV18 and J is TRBJ1-4, with a tentative D call TRBD1 (5 bases). This CDR3 is built from 15 residues. V shed 0 bases and J shed 4 bases, with 9 bases lying between them. Germline CDR1 and CDR2: KGHSH and LQKENI. In DNA, the CDR3 is TGTGCCAGCTCACCACCTGCGGGGGTTAATGAAAAACTGTTTTTT. It encodes CASSPPAGVNEKLFF.

The V and J genes are TRBV5-1 and TRBJ2-7; TRBD2 aligns across 7 bases. From germline, CDR1 is SGHRS and CDR2 YFSETQ. The V segment lost 3 bases and the J segment 4 bases; nucleotides outside the gene matches: 7. The CDR3 runs to 14 residues. CDR3: CASSWGGGPYEQYF. In DNA form, the CDR3 reads TGCGCCAGCAGCTGGGGGGGAGGTCCTTACGAGCAGTACTTC.

This chain links TRBV6-1 with TRBJ2-1; TRBD2 aligns across 9 bases. Trimming at V came to 4 bases and at J to 1 base, leaving 5 bases not matched to a gene. The CDR3 contains 16 residues. Germline loops: CDR1 MNHNS, CDR2 SASEGT. CDR3 in amino acids: CASSVTSGYSYNEQFF. The CDR3 DNA reads TGTGCCAGCAGTGTTACTAGCGGGTATTCCTACAATGAGCAGTTCTTC.

The rearrangement links TRBV3-1 (or the pseudogene TRBV3-2) to TRBJ1-6; D perhaps matches TRBD1 (6 bases). V lost 10 bases to trimming and J lost 5 bases, with 9 bases between them. Per germline, CDR1 LGHDT and CDR2 YNNKEL (reference sequence). This CDR3 is built from 12 residues. The CDR3 DNA follows: TGTGCCACCCAGGGGAATAATTCACCCCTCCACTTT. Translated: CATQGNNSPLHF.

Only a few counts were recorded for this clone. The chain joins TRBV5-1 to TRBJ1-6; the D gene is possibly TRBD1 (5 bases). Germline V gene data show CDR1 as SGHRS and CDR2 as YFSETQ. V lost 3 bases and J lost 10, with 17 bases in between. The CDR3 is 15 residues long. The chain's CDR3 is CASSYGGGGGSPLHF. DNA of the CDR3: TGCGCCAGCAGCTATGGGGGAGGAGGTGGGTCACCCCTCCACTTT.

This rearrangement joins TRBV7-8 to TRBJ1-5; D is perhaps TRBD1 (5 bases). V was pared by 3 bases and J by 1 base, with 10 bases between. This CDR3 comprises 15 residues. From germline, CDR1 is SGHVS and CDR2 FQNEAQ. DNA for the CDR3: TGTGCCAGCAGCTTCCAGGGTTTCAGCAATCAGCCCCAGCATTTT. This translates into CASSFQGFSNQPQHF.

The rearrangement uses TRBV29-1 and TRBJ2-2; tentatively, D is TRBD2 (5 bases). The germline V gene encodes CDR1 SQVTM and CDR2 ANQGSEA. The CDR3 spans 14 residues. Trimming removed 8 bases at V and 0 bases at J, with 13 bases between. This CDR3 is CSIRGTANTGELFF. The CDR3 bases are TGCAGCATCCGGGGAACAGCGAACACCGGGGAGCTGTTTTTT.

The V and J genes are TRBV9 and TRBJ2-1, with D possibly being TRBD2 (6 bases). The V and J ends lost 4 bases and 8 bases respectively, with 16 bases between them. The length of the CDR3 is 14 residues. Per germline, CDR1 SGDLS and CDR2 YYNGEE. CDR3 coding DNA: TGTGCCAGCAGCCAAGGACTAACTGGCTATGAGCAGTTCTTC. This gives the protein CASSQGLTGYEQFF.

This clone was observed a handful of times. This chain connects TRBV5-4 to TRBJ2-2; possible D gene TRBD2, 5 bases. Trimming shortened V by 4 bases and J by 4 bases, and 8 bases separated the two germline ends. The CDR3 length is 13 residues. Germline CDR1 is SGHNT and CDR2 is YYREEE (reference sequence). In DNA, the CDR3 is TGTGCCAGCAGCCCGGACTTCACCGGGGAGCTGTTTTTT. This encodes CASSPDFTGELFF.

The rearrangement uses TRBV27 and TRBJ2-1; possible D gene TRBD2, 5 bases. Germline V gene lookup returns CDR1 MNHEY and CDR2 SMNVEV (reference sequence). The V and J ends lost 0 bases and 4 bases respectively, with 13 bases between them. The CDR3 length is 16 residues. The chain's CDR3 is CASSLSPAAKYNEQFF. DNA for the CDR3: TGTGCCAGCAGTTTATCCCCAGCGGCTAAATACAATGAGCAGTTCTTC.